The TCR beta chain described here comes from a study of cytomegalovirus exposure and HLA in healthy donors. Study-level points and caveats: Cytomegalovirus association was listed for approximately 150 TCR beta chains.

In the case of this clone: Its antigen is not identified.

PCR employed 60 Vbeta and 13 Jbeta primers. Only in-frame clones appear in the TCRdb table, and some are missing; sequencing was by immunoSEQ multiplex PCR. The data hold fewer than 150,000 clones, with about three quarters observed a single time. Germline assignment: CDR1 SGDLS and CDR2 YYNGEE. CDR3 length: 16 amino acids. V was clipped by 2 bases and J by 6 bases; unmatched bases: 6. The chain combines TRBV9 with TRBJ2-1; 12 bases line up with TRBD2. Sequencing was performed on PBMCs. The source is a man aged 40-49 years in good health and CMV-seropositive. CDR3 sequence reads: CASSVAGLAGLNEQFF. The CDR3 nucleotides are TGTGCCAGCAGCGTTGCGGGACTAGCGGGTCTCAATGAGCAGTTCTTC.